Below, one TCR beta chain is given with its context. There are 14 residues in the CDR3. V lost 7 bases, J lost 2 bases, and 5 bases stayed unmatched. CDR1 and CDR2 from the germline V gene are MDHEN and SYDVKM. This sample is part of a study of T cell changes during pregnancy in multiple sclerosis. Only in-frame clones appear in the TCRdb table, and some are missing; sequencing was by immunoSEQ multiplex PCR. The repertoire holds about 50,000 clones, with around 94% as singletons. Sequenced here: CD8+ T cells from peripheral blood mononuclear cells, sampled before pregnancy. The V call is TRBV28, the J call TRBJ1-2; 9 bases are a match to TRBD1. This TCR came from a female donor with multiple sclerosis, enrolled in a pregnancy study. The CDR3 coding sequence is TGTGCCAGCACTCCAACAGGGGGCAACTATGGCTACACCTTC. It specifies CASTPTGGNYGYTF.